The rows below give T cell receptor beta chains drawn from one sample of a study of T cell changes during pregnancy in multiple sclerosis. The table came from immunoSEQ multiplex PCR; TCRdb's copy has only in-frame clones and leaves some out. Counted here are more than 55,000 clones, more than 85% occurring once; the ten biggest clones make up approximately 0.85%. The source was peripheral blood, collected in the first trimester of pregnancy. The receptors come from a female donor with multiple sclerosis, enrolled in a pregnancy study. Both conserved end residues are part of each CDR3. A D gene is named only where the DNA matches it firmly. Some rows have no size entry. The others give once, few or many, or a class for an expanded clone.

v_call	cdr3_length	j_call	d_call	clone_size	cdr3_nt	cdr3_aa
TRBV7-9	15	TRBJ2-3	TRBD1	-	TGTGCCAGCAGCCGGGACAGGGGGTTCACAGATACGCAGTATTTT	CASSRDRGFTDTQYF
TRBV25-1	16	TRBJ1-1	TRBD1	-	TGTGCCAGCAGTGCCAGGGGCAGGGGGCAGGGCACTGAAGCTTTCTTT	CASSARGRGQGTEAFF
TRBV7-9	14	TRBJ2-7	-	few	TGTGCCAGCCAGGTCAGCCTCGACTCCTACGAGCAGTACTTC	CASQVSLDSYEQYF
TRBV6-1	15	TRBJ2-7	-	-	TGTGCCAGCAGTAAACAACCAGCGGCCACTCGCGAGCAGTACTTC	CASSKQPAATREQYF
TRBV5-1	14	TRBJ1-1	TRBD1	-	TGCGCCAGCAGCTTCGACAGGGCGAACACTGAAGCTTTCTTT	CASSFDRANTEAFF
TRBV7-2	13	TRBJ1-1	-	-	TGTGCCAGCAGCTTAGCGGCCCCGAACATAGCTTTCTTT	CASSLAAPNIAFF
TRBV7-3	15	TRBJ2-2	-	-	TGTGCCAGCAGCTTAACGGGGGGAAGTGCCGGGGAGCTGTTTTTT	CASSLTGGSAGELFF
TRBV14	16	TRBJ1-3	-	-	TGTGCCAGCAGCCAGAACAGGGCATACTCTGGAAACACCATATATTTT	CASSQNRAYSGNTIYF
TRBV4-2	17	TRBJ2-3	TRBD2	few	TGTGCCAGCAGCCAAGGAATGGAACTAGCGGGGGAAGATACGCAGTATTTT	CASSQGMELAGEDTQYF
TRBV6-5	14	TRBJ1-1	TRBD1	-	TGTGCCAGCAGGAGGGGACAGCCAAACACTGAAGCTTTCTTT	CASRRGQPNTEAFF
TRBV6-6	11	TRBJ1-1	-	-	TGTGCCAGCATACACGGGGGAGAGGCTTTCTTT	CASIHGGEAFF
TRBV19	16	TRBJ1-2	TRBD1	-	TGTGCCAGTAGTATTACCTTCAGGGGGCCAGTCTATGGCTACACCTTC	CASSITFRGPVYGYTF
TRBV19	15	TRBJ2-7	TRBD1	-	TGTGCCAGTAGTATAGCCGGGACAGGGCTTTACGAGCAGTACTTC	CASSIAGTGLYEQYF
TRBV12-5	14	TRBJ2-5	TRBD1	-	TGTGCTAGTGGTGCCGGGACAGGGGATGAGACCCAGTACTTC	CASGAGTGDETQYF
TRBV6-6	13	TRBJ2-1	-	-	TGTGCCAGCAGTTCCTCGACAGCTAATGAGCAGTTCTTC	CASSSSTANEQFF
TRBV27	18	TRBJ1-6	TRBD1	-	TGTGCCAGCAGTTTAGGGTTGGGACAGGGAAAATCTAATTCACCCCTCCACTTT	CASSLGLGQGKSNSPLHF
TRBV7-2	16	TRBJ1-2	-	-	TGTGCCAGCAGCTTAGGCCGGGGGGGCGCAGGCTATGGCTACACCTTC	CASSLGRGGAGYGYTF